What follows is one TCR beta chain and its context. The antigen is undetermined. These data come from a study of cytomegalovirus exposure and HLA in healthy donors. Study-level background: Genotyping showed roughly 86% of 398 donors falling in the Caucasian-associated ancestry cluster. Study results and caveats: TCR beta sequences reportedly predicted most subjects' HLA-A and HLA-B alleles accurately.

The CDR3 runs 11 residues. The V gene lost 4 bases and the J gene lost 9 bases, with 8 bases spanning the gap. Germline values: CDR1 SGHNT, CDR2 YYREEE (reference sequence). Primers included in the PCR were 60 Vbeta and 13 Jbeta primers. TCRdb keeps only in-frame clones here, not all; method: immunoSEQ multiplex PCR. In the table there are around 130,000 clones, 75% to 90% of which are singletons. The material sequenced was PBMCs. The origin of this receptor is a middle-aged woman in good health and CMV-seronegative. The chain recombines TRBV5-4 with TRBJ2-1; tentatively, D is TRBD2 (5 bases). CDR3 nucleotides: TGTGCCAGCAGCATCGGGATTGAGCAGTTCTTC. This encodes CASSIGIEQFF. Full variable domain (outside the CDR3, taken from reference TRBV5-4 and TRBJ2-1): ETGVTQSPTHLIKTRGQQVTLRCSSQSGHNTVSWYQQALGQGPQFIFQYYREEENGRGNFPPRFSGLQFPNYSSELNVNALELDDSALYLCASSIGIEQFFGPGTRLTVL.